The next 8 T cell receptor beta chains were all read from a single sample in a study of blood T cell repertoires in COVID-19. Sequencing used immunoSEQ multiplex PCR; TCRdb keeps in-frame clones, though not all of them. The sample contains roughly 50,000 clones, 90% of which appear only once. Sequencing was carried out using peripheral blood. Source of these receptors: a woman in her 40s with active COVID-19.

V usage is TRBV7-6 and J usage is TRBJ1-1; maybe TRBD1 (5 bases). The CDR3 is 15 residues long. Germline CDR1 is SGHVS and CDR2 is FNYEAQ. V was pared by 2 bases and J by 1 base, with 11 bases between. CDR3 in DNA: TGTGCCAGCAGCTTACAGGCCACAGGGAACACTGAAGCTTTCTTT. Translation: CASSLQATGNTEAFF.

The V gene is TRBV19, the J gene TRBJ2-3; 13 nucleotides line up with TRBD2. Germline V CDR1 and CDR2: LNHDA, SQIVND (reference sequence). The length of the CDR3 is 16 residues. V lost 2 bases, J lost 6 bases, and 5 bases stayed unmatched. This CDR3 is CASSITPLAGGDTQYF. The CDR3 nucleotides are TGTGCCAGTAGTATAACCCCACTAGCGGGGGGGGATACGCAGTATTTT.

The rearrangement joins TRBV6-6 to TRBJ1-3; TRBD1 might be the D (6 bases). Trimming shortened V by 6 bases and J by 0 bases, and 12 bases separated the two germline ends. The germline V gene encodes CDR1 MNHNY and CDR2 SVGAGI (reference sequence). The CDR3 is 15 amino acids. The chain's CDR3 is CASSLTGLSGNTIYF. The CDR3 DNA reads as TGTGCCAGCAGCTTGACAGGCCTCTCTGGAAACACCATATATTTT.

V usage is TRBV10-3 and J usage is TRBJ2-2, with TRBD2 matching over 8 bases. This CDR3 is 15 amino acids long. Germline values: CDR1 ENHRY, CDR2 SYGVKD. V shed 6 bases and J 7 bases; nucleotides not matched to a gene: 10. The CDR3 region is CAISGGASGHGELFF. Here the CDR3 DNA reads TGTGCCATCAGCGGGGGGGCTTCGGGACACGGGGAGCTGTTTTTT.

J is TRBJ1-1 and V is TRBV9; D is ambiguous. The CDR3 is 14 amino acids. Germline loops: CDR1 SGDLS, CDR2 YYNGEE. The V end lost 0 bases, the J end lost 4 bases, and 10 bases lay between the germline ends. DNA for the CDR3: TGTGCCAGCAGCGTAGTTCCCCGCGGCACTGAAGCTTTCTTT. It specifies CASSVVPRGTEAFF.

The chain is built from TRBV6-6 and TRBJ1-1, with a possible D match to TRBD1 (5 bases). Germline lookup yields CDR1 MNHNY and CDR2 SVGAGI (reference sequence). This CDR3 spans 15 amino acids. V was trimmed by 3 bases and J by 1 base, leaving 12 bases between them. The CDR3 DNA reads as TGTGCCAGCAGTTATCCCGGCGGGACGAACACTGAAGCTTTCTTT. Translated, it gives CASSYPGGTNTEAFF.

This clone was seen only once. The chain couples TRBV7-2 to TRBJ2-7; 8 bases are a match to TRBD2. The ends lost 3 bases at V and 3 bases at J; junction bases unmatched: 7. This CDR3 region has 15 residues. CDR1 is SGHTA and CDR2 is FQGNSA in the germline V gene. In nucleotides, the CDR3 is TGTGCCAGCAGCTTCTCTCGGGGGGGAAGCTACGAGCAGTACTTC. This sequence encodes CASSFSRGGSYEQYF. The variable domain in full, with the rest retrieved from reference TRBV7-2 and TRBJ2-7, is GAGVSQSPSNKVTEKGKDVELRCDPISGHTALYWYRQSLGQGLEFLIYFQGNSAPDKSGLPSDRFSAERTGGSVSTLTIQRTQQEDSAVYLCASSFSRGGSYEQYFGPGTRLTVT.

V and J are TRBV3-1 (or the pseudogene TRBV3-2) and TRBJ1-2; D perhaps matches TRBD1 (6 bases). The CDR3 totals 15 residues. The V end was cut by 1 base, the J end by 2 bases, with 11 bases between. Per germline, CDR1 LGHDT and CDR2 YNNKEL (reference sequence). The CDR3 protein is CASSQGHQGNYGYTF. The CDR3 coding sequence is TGTGCCAGCAGCCAAGGTCATCAGGGGAACTATGGCTACACCTTC.